The text below deals with one T cell receptor beta chain. Its target is not known. 60 Vbeta and 13 Jbeta primers were used in PCR. Sequencing was performed with immunoSEQ multiplex PCR; in TCRdb, only in-frame clones are kept and a portion is missing. The sample lists some 150,000 clones; about 77% were seen once. The sample originates from a study of cytomegalovirus exposure and HLA in healthy donors. Whole-study results and caveats: With DRB1 most and HLA-C fewest, TCR association rates differed between HLA loci in a later analysis.

Trimming left V 10 bases short and J 13 bases short, with 17 bases between. The CDR3 spans 11 residues. Germline CDR1 and CDR2: MGHDK and SYGVNS. Sequenced sample: PBMCs. This TCR was recovered from a woman in her 50s in good health and CMV-seronegative. V usage is TRBV25-1 and J usage is TRBJ2-1, with a weak D call TRBD2 (7 bases). The CDR3 nucleotides are TGTGCCACCTTGCTGGGGGGGACACAGTTCTTC. Its protein product is CATLLGGTQFF.